The 14 T cell receptor beta chains below were found in one sample sequenced in a study of blood T cell repertoires in COVID-19. TCRdb keeps only in-frame clones here, not all; method: immunoSEQ multiplex PCR. Counted here are under 250,000 clones, around 90% occurring once; the ten biggest clones make up around 0.9%. Sequenced sample: peripheral blood. The receptor set was obtained from a young man with COVID-19, enrolled during active disease.

This clone was seen only a few times. This rearrangement joins TRBV27 to TRBJ2-7; possibly TRBD1 for D (6 bases). V shed 3 bases and J shed 2 bases, with 11 bases lying between them. In germline, CDR1 is MNHEY, CDR2 SMNVEV (reference sequence). CDR3 size: 14 residues. The CDR3 region has the DNA TGTGCCAGCAGTTTGGGGGACATGACCTACGAGCAGTACTTC. Protein sequence: CASSLGDMTYEQYF.

A few counts support this clone. The chain has TRBV19 and TRBJ2-2; TRBD2 matches 14 bases. CDR1 is LNHDA and CDR2 is SQIVND in the germline V gene (reference sequence). The CDR3 has 18 amino acids. V shed 4 bases and J 0 bases; nucleotides not matched to a gene: 4. The CDR3, as DNA: TGTGCCAGTAGTAGGCCGACTAGCGGGGGGGCGAACACCGGGGAGCTGTTTTTT. As protein: CASSRPTSGGANTGELFF.

J is TRBJ2-3 and V is TRBV5-1, with D perhaps TRBD2 (6 bases). Looked up from germline, CDR1 is SGHRS and CDR2 is YFSETQ. CDR3 length: 15 residues. Trimming left V 3 bases short and J 9 bases short, with 20 bases between. The DNA for the CDR3 is TGCGCCAGCAGCTGGCGGGACCCAGAGGAAGAAACGCAGTATTTT. Amino acid sequence: CASSWRDPEEETQYF.

There are a few counts of this clone. The rearrangement joins TRBV12-3 or TRBV12-4 to TRBJ2-7, with 9 nucleotides matching TRBD1. After removal of 6 bases from V and 4 bases from J, the junction contained 4 bases not matched to a gene. This CDR3 is 13 amino acids long. DNA of the CDR3: TGTGCCAGCAGACAGGGGGCCGGGTACGAGCAGTACTTC. Translating it yields CASRQGAGYEQYF.

This chain connects TRBV6-5 to TRBJ2-1; 11 positions match TRBD2. The CDR3 has 12 residues. Unmatched junction bases numbered 5, after V lost 6 bases and J lost 13 bases. Germline V gives CDR1 MNHEY, CDR2 SVGAGI. CDR3: CASRATSGGQFF. The CDR3 region has the DNA TGTGCCAGCAGAGCCACTAGCGGGGGACAGTTCTTC.

The CDR3 DNA sequence: TGTGCCAGTAGCAGGGAATATGATCAGCCCCAGCATTTT. This codes for CASSREYDQPQHF. V is TRBV19 and J is TRBJ1-5; D may be TRBD1 (5 bases). Trimming pared 6 bases from V and 5 bases from J, leaving 11 bases between. CDR1 and CDR2 (germline): LNHDA, SQIVND (reference sequence). The CDR3 length is 13 residues.

The V call is TRBV3-1 (or the pseudogene TRBV3-2), the J call TRBJ1-2; 8 bases line up with TRBD1. Germline CDR1 LGHDT, CDR2 YNNKEL (reference sequence). This CDR3 is 14 amino acids long. The ends lost 4 bases at V and 4 bases at J; junction bases unmatched: 5. CDR3 nucleotide sequence: TGTGCCAGCAGCCCCTGGACAGGGCCCTATGGCTACACCTTC. This gives the protein CASSPWTGPYGYTF.

The chain joins TRBV10-1 to TRBJ1-5; D is uncertain. Germline CDR1 reads WNHNN; CDR2 reads SYGVQD (reference sequence). The V and J ends lost 7 bases and 1 base respectively, with 11 bases between them. CDR3 length equals 14 residues. In nucleotides, the CDR3 is TGCGCCAGCACGGAGGGAGGGAGCAATCAGCCCCAGCATTTT. Translating it yields CASTEGGSNQPQHF.

The V call is TRBV27, the J call TRBJ1-3; unclear D gene. The V gene lost 4 bases and the J gene lost 8 bases, with 12 bases spanning the gap. This CDR3 is 13 amino acids long. Germline V gene data show CDR1 as MNHEY and CDR2 as SMNVEV (reference sequence). The CDR3 sequence: CASSSLAGHTIYF. CDR3 DNA sequence: TGTGCCAGCAGTTCTCTAGCGGGTCACACCATATATTTT.

The chain has TRBV5-4 and TRBJ2-5; 8 bases line up with TRBD1. The V gene end was trimmed by 3 bases and the J gene end by 2 bases; junction bases not matched to a gene: 6. This CDR3 is 15 amino acids long. CDR1 and CDR2 (germline): SGHNT, YYREEE (reference sequence). CDR3 protein: CASSSKDRAQETQYF. The CDR3 DNA follows: TGTGCCAGCAGCTCTAAGGACAGGGCACAAGAGACCCAGTACTTC.

The DNA for the CDR3 is TGTGCCAGCAGCCCCGGACAGGGTACCACCGGGGAGCTGTTTTTT. Translated, it gives CASSPGQGTTGELFF. The chain employs TRBV7-9 and TRBJ2-2, with 8 bases identical to TRBD1. This CDR3 region has 15 residues. Germline lookup yields CDR1 SEHNR and CDR2 FQNEAQ (reference sequence). With 5 bases clipped from V and 4 bases from J, the junction kept 6 bases outside the gene matches.

This chain links TRBV5-5 with TRBJ2-1, with 11 positions matching TRBD2. The V and J ends lost 4 bases and 8 bases, in that order; junction bases with no gene match: 5. Germline V gene data show CDR1 as SGHKS and CDR2 as YYEKEE (reference sequence). The CDR3 has 14 amino acids. CDR3 protein: CASSHSGGADEQFF. The CDR3 DNA sequence: TGTGCCAGCAGCCATAGCGGGGGGGCTGATGAGCAGTTCTTC.

V gene TRBV15 combines with J gene TRBJ1-2, with TRBD1 matching over 10 bases. Germline loops: CDR1 LNHNV, CDR2 YYDKDF (reference sequence). Losses at the gene ends were 1 base for V and 1 base for J; bases not matched to a gene: 3. The CDR3 runs to 16 residues. The CDR3 sequence: CATSRGGTGVNYGYTF. In DNA form, the CDR3 reads TGTGCCACCAGCAGAGGCGGGACAGGGGTTAACTATGGCTACACCTTC.

The CDR3 DNA is TGTGCCAGCAGCCTGACAGGGACCTATGGCTACACCTTC. It specifies CASSLTGTYGYTF. The chain combines TRBV9 with TRBJ1-2, with 7 bases aligning to TRBD1. Trimming took 4 bases from V and 4 from J; bases not matched to a gene: 4. This CDR3 has 13 amino acids. Germline loops: CDR1 SGDLS, CDR2 YYNGEE.